Listed here are 20 T cell receptor beta chains from one sample, sequenced in a study of blood T cell repertoires in COVID-19. Sequenced by immunoSEQ multiplex PCR; TCRdb stores in-frame clones only, minus some. The sample shows under 140,000 clones, about 79% of them seen only once. What was sequenced was peripheral blood. Receptors originate from a woman of 80 years or more with active or convalescent COVID-19.

V and J are TRBV10-3 and TRBJ2-1; 10 nucleotides agree with TRBD1. In germline, CDR1 is ENHRY, CDR2 SYGVKD. The length of the CDR3 is 20 residues. The junction had 17 bases not matched to a gene; V was cut back by 4 bases and J by 2 bases. The CDR3 here is CAISGGPGQGPGGPYNEQFF. DNA for the CDR3: TGTGCCATCAGTGGGGGTCCGGGACAGGGGCCAGGGGGCCCCTACAATGAGCAGTTCTTC.

The V and J genes are TRBV7-2 and TRBJ1-1; D not resolved. Germline CDR1 SGHTA, CDR2 FQGNSA. The V end was cut by 1 base, the J end by 0 bases, with 9 bases between. The length of the CDR3 is 15 residues. The CDR3 loop is CASSLGSRMNTEAFF. The CDR3 DNA sequence: TGTGCCAGCAGCTTAGGTTCCAGGATGAACACTGAAGCTTTCTTT.

The V and J genes are TRBV5-1 and TRBJ2-2; 9 bases fit TRBD2. This CDR3 has 17 residues. The junction had 11 bases not matched to a gene; V was cut back by 4 bases and J by 4 bases. Germline-derived CDR1 and CDR2 are SGHRS and YFSETQ. The CDR3 sequence: CASSPDSGRIGTGELFF. In DNA form, the CDR3 reads TGCGCCAGCAGCCCCGATAGCGGGAGAATTGGCACCGGGGAGCTGTTTTTT.

The V gene is TRBV7-8, the J gene TRBJ1-5; D gene uncertain. V dropped 3 bases and J dropped 3 bases, with 6 bases sitting between them. Germline CDR1 reads SGHVS; CDR2 reads FQNEAQ. The length of the CDR3 is 13 residues. The CDR3 sequence is CASSLRDNQPQHF. The CDR3 DNA is TGTGCCAGCAGCTTGAGGGACAATCAGCCCCAGCATTTT.

This chain joins TRBV6-5 and TRBJ1-2; weak D call: TRBD1 (5 bases). CDR3 length: 12 amino acids. The germline V gene has CDR1 MNHEY and CDR2 SVGAGI. Trimming stripped 6 bases from V and 8 bases from J, with 13 bases between. This CDR3 reads CASRQGIGGYTF. The DNA of the CDR3 is TGTGCCAGCAGGCAGGGAATAGGAGGCTACACCTTC.

The genes are TRBV4-3 and TRBJ2-7, with D tentatively TRBD2 (6 bases). Germline lookup yields CDR1 LGHNA and CDR2 YSLEER. The CDR3 length is 16 residues. Trimming removed 3 bases at V and 7 bases at J, with 22 bases between. The CDR3 DNA reads TGCGCCAGCAGCCATAAGATGGGGTTTCGGGGAGGAGAGCAGTACTTC. Its protein product is CASSHKMGFRGGEQYF.

This clone has a single count. The rearrangement uses TRBV18 and TRBJ1-4, with a tentative D call TRBD1 (5 bases). Per germline, CDR1 KGHSH and CDR2 LQKENI. This CDR3 comprises 14 residues. V was cut by 2 bases and J by 8 bases, with 12 bases left in between. The CDR3 coding sequence is TGTGCCAGCTCACCAGGGGCAGGGCCAGAAAAACTGTTTTTT. This translates into CASSPGAGPEKLFF.

The table lists this clone with a count of one. The chain recombines TRBV5-4 with TRBJ2-5; 14 bases line up with TRBD2. V trimming: 3 bases; J trimming: 2 bases; junction bases outside the gene matches: 15. The CDR3 length is 20 residues. The germline gives CDR1 SGHNT, CDR2 YYREEE (reference sequence). The CDR3 is CASSSSMGTSGSYEQETQYF. CDR3 DNA: TGTGCCAGCAGCTCCTCAATGGGGACTAGCGGGAGTTATGAGCAAGAGACCCAGTACTTC.

The chain employs TRBV3-1 (or the pseudogene TRBV3-2) and TRBJ2-1; D may be TRBD2 (5 bases). V was shortened by 0 bases and J by 6 bases, with 9 bases between the two germline ends. Germline CDR1 and CDR2: LGHDT and YNNKEL (reference sequence). This CDR3 region has 14 residues. The CDR3 is CASSQDSLANEQFF. The CDR3 bases are TGTGCCAGCAGCCAAGATAGCCTAGCCAATGAGCAGTTCTTC.

The count of this clone is one. The chain uses TRBV27 and TRBJ1-2; 10 bases align to TRBD1. Germline assignment: CDR1 MNHEY and CDR2 SMNVEV (reference sequence). V lost 6 bases, J lost 8 bases, and 6 bases stayed unmatched. The CDR3 has 13 amino acids. The chain's CDR3 is CASRPTGGRGYTF. The CDR3 region has the DNA TGTGCCAGCAGACCGACAGGGGGCCGAGGCTACACCTTC.

The chain couples TRBV5-1 to TRBJ1-4; unclear D gene. The CDR3 loop spans 14 amino acids. The germline V gene encodes CDR1 SGHRS and CDR2 YFSETQ. Trimming took off 5 bases at V and 4 bases at J, with 12 bases between the two ends. CDR3 in DNA: TGCGCCAGCAGGCGAGAAGTCGGTAATGAAAAACTGTTTTTT. This encodes CASRREVGNEKLFF.

The chain combines TRBV11-3 with TRBJ2-1; D might be TRBD1 (6 bases). Deletions cut 5 bases from V and 0 bases from J, with 14 bases between. Germline V lookup: CDR1 SGHNT, CDR2 YENEEA. This CDR3 has 16 residues. In DNA form, the CDR3 reads TGTGCCAGCAGCGAGGGGGTAGCGATCTCCTACAATGAGCAGTTCTTC. Residues: CASSEGVAISYNEQFF.

The chain carries TRBV18 and TRBJ1-5, with 7 bases identical to TRBD1. This CDR3 region has 13 residues. The J segment lost 4 bases and the V segment lost 6 bases, leaving 3 bases of the junction unmatched. The germline V gene encodes CDR1 KGHSH and CDR2 LQKENI. The CDR3 region is CASSQGENQPQHF. Written as DNA, the CDR3 is TGTGCCAGCTCGCAGGGGGAGAATCAGCCCCAGCATTTT.

The V gene is TRBV6-6, the J gene TRBJ2-7, with D possibly matching TRBD2 (7 bases). The V end was cut by 7 bases, the J end by 2 bases, with 21 bases between. From germline, CDR1 is MNHNY and CDR2 SVGAGI (reference sequence). CDR3 length: 16 residues. CDR3 in DNA: TGTGCCAGCACCTCAGGTGGGGGGGCGGTCACCTACGAGCAGTACTTC. Its translation: CASTSGGGAVTYEQYF.

The chain combines TRBV5-1 with TRBJ1-5; the D is unclear. CDR3 length equals 14 residues. V was trimmed by 0 bases and J by 4 bases, leaving 8 bases between them. The germline gives CDR1 SGHRS, CDR2 YFSETQ. CDR3: CASSLGQPNQPQHF. The CDR3 nucleotides are TGCGCCAGCAGCTTGGGGCAACCTAATCAGCCCCAGCATTTT.

As regards this clone: The same CDR3 also results from other DNA sequences found in this sample. The V gene is TRBV4-1, the J gene TRBJ2-3, with 11 bases identical to TRBD2. Germline CDR1 MGHRA, CDR2 YSYEKL. The ends lost 3 bases at V and 1 base at J; junction bases unmatched: 3. The CDR3 has 16 residues. This chain's CDR3 is CASSQELAGGTDTQYF. CDR3 coding DNA: TGCGCCAGCAGCCAGGAACTAGCGGGAGGCACAGATACGCAGTATTTT.

The rearrangement joins TRBV5-1 to TRBJ2-1; TRBD2 aligns across 13 bases. The CDR3 contains 16 residues. Germline CDR1 reads SGHRS; CDR2 reads YFSETQ. V lost 4 bases, J lost 6 bases, and 7 bases stayed unmatched. DNA for the CDR3: TGCGCCAGCAGCGAGGGACTAGCGGGACCACTCAATGAGCAGTTCTTC. This encodes CASSEGLAGPLNEQFF.

The rearrangement uses TRBV2 and TRBJ2-1; D might be TRBD2 (5 bases). This CDR3 has 15 amino acids. Trimming stripped 3 bases from V and 7 bases from J, with 16 bases between. Germline-derived CDR1 and CDR2 are SNHLY and FYNNEI. The CDR3 spells CASSEREYDKNEQFF. In DNA, the CDR3 is TGTGCCAGCAGTGAGAGGGAGTACGACAAGAATGAGCAGTTCTTC.

The rearrangement joins TRBV20-1 to TRBJ2-7, with 10 bases that match TRBD2. There are 14 residues in the CDR3. V was pared by 3 bases and J by 3 bases, with 5 bases of the junction left unmatched. Germline loops: CDR1 DFQATT, CDR2 SNEGSKA (reference sequence). The CDR3 DNA reads as TGCAGTGCTAGTCTGGCTAGCGGGAGCTACGAGCAGTACTTC. Its translation: CSASLASGSYEQYF.

The chain uses TRBV11-2 and TRBJ2-5; 9 bases match TRBD2. CDR1 and CDR2 from the germline V gene are SGHAT and FQNNGV. The CDR3 totals 14 residues. The ends lost 5 bases at V and 4 bases at J; junction bases unmatched: 5. In DNA form, the CDR3 reads TGTGCCAGCAGCACTCTAGCGGGATTAGAGACCCAGTACTTC. Protein sequence: CASSTLAGLETQYF. The full variable domain, its missing parts supplied by reference TRBV11-2 and TRBJ2-5, is EAGVAQSPRYKIIEKRQSVAFWCNPISGHATLYWYQQILGQGPKLLIQFQNNGVVDDSQLPKDRFSAERLKGVDSTLKIQPAKLEDSAVYLCASSTLAGLETQYFGPGTRLLVL.